Each of the 30 T cell receptor beta chains below was sequenced from the same sample in a study of human T cells and chemical hapten exposure. Noted time point: pre-sensitization, week 0. Sample treatment: therapeutic diphenylcyclopropenone sensitization with weekly scalp DPC. TCRdb redid the calling of the RACE reads with MiXCR, one entry per CDR3 protein. This sample has under 400,000 distinct CDR3 sequences; less than 6.5% occur once, and the top ten carry 2.5% to 3%. The sample consisted of whole blood, taken in connection with sensitization to the hapten diphenylcyclopropenone (DPC). The origin of the receptors is a woman aged 45-59 years with alopecia areata. Some clones in this sample may be carry-over from other donors' samples.

In its sample, this clonotype was seen many times. The chain joins TRBV19 to TRBJ1-5, with D possibly being TRBD1 (5 bases). With 3 bases removed from V and 4 bases from J, the gap between germline ends came to 10 bases. Germline values: CDR1 LNHDA, CDR2 SQIVND (reference sequence). CDR3 size: 14 residues. CDR3: CASSMPGWNQPQHF. The CDR3 nucleotides read TGTGCCAGTAGTATGCCAGGGTGGAATCAGCCCCAGCATTTT.

This clonotype was seen only a few times. The chain employs TRBV10-3 and TRBJ2-7; 10 bases line up with TRBD1. V dropped 6 bases and J dropped 0; count of bases not matched to a gene: 5. The CDR3 is made up of 15 amino acids. Germline assignment: CDR1 ENHRY and CDR2 SYGVKD. The CDR3 nucleotides are TGTGCCATCAGATCGGACAGGGGGAGCTCCTACGAGCAGTACTTC. Translation gives CAIRSDRGSSYEQYF.

This chain uses TRBV12-5 with TRBJ1-1; D uncertain. This CDR3 contains 15 residues. Germline loops: CDR1 LGHNT, CDR2 FRNRAP. V lost 1 base, J lost 1 base, and 10 bases lay in between. This CDR3 is CASGLGRSWNTEAFF. The CDR3 nucleotides are TGTGCTAGTGGTTTGGGCCGGTCCTGGAACACTGAAGCTTTCTTT.

This clonotype was seen at least ten times. The V and J genes are TRBV7-9 and TRBJ2-7; D tentatively fits TRBD1 or TRBD2 (5 bases each). V was pared by 4 bases and J by 3 bases, with 19 bases between. There are 16 residues in the CDR3. Looked up from germline, CDR1 is SEHNR and CDR2 is FQNEAQ (reference sequence). The CDR3 sequence is CASSSPKGTPLYEQYF. The CDR3 DNA reads as TGTGCCAGCAGCTCCCCCAAGGGGACGCCTCTCTACGAGCAGTACTTC.

In its sample, this clonotype was seen many times. The V call is TRBV27, the J call TRBJ1-2, with D uncertain. The CDR3 runs to 14 residues. Germline CDR1 reads MNHEY; CDR2 reads SMNVEV (reference sequence). V lost 7 bases, J lost 2 bases, and 14 bases lay in between. CDR3 loop: CASTSRPGNYGYTF. The CDR3 bases are TGTGCCAGCACATCTCGTCCGGGGAACTATGGCTACACCTTC.

This clonotype showed up many times. The rearrangement joins TRBV4-2 to TRBJ1-1; D ambiguous. Trimming took off 0 bases at V and 7 bases at J, with 9 bases between the two ends. Germline lookup yields CDR1 LGHNA and CDR2 YNFKEQ. The CDR3 has 13 amino acids. CDR3 nucleotide sequence: TGTGCCAGCAGCCAAGACCGGACTCATGAAGCTTTCTTT. Translated: CASSQDRTHEAFF.

This clonotype has just a few counts. The chain links TRBV12-3 or TRBV12-4 to TRBJ1-1, with 8 positions matching TRBD1. Trimming cost V 6 bases and J 6 bases; bases outside gene matches: 3. The CDR3 loop spans 12 amino acids. The CDR3 protein is CASRDRDAEAFF. CDR3 DNA: TGTGCCAGCAGGGACAGGGACGCTGAAGCTTTCTTT.

The table lists this clonotype with a few counts. V gene TRBV12-3 or TRBV12-4 combines with J gene TRBJ2-5; TRBD1 is a possible D gene (7 bases). V was cut by 5 bases and J by 4 bases, with 11 bases left in between. There are 13 residues in the CDR3. In DNA, the CDR3 is TGTGCCAGCAGTCACAGGGGAGGAGAGACCCAGTACTTC. Its protein is CASSHRGGETQYF.

This clonotype showed up just a few times. The genes are TRBV20-1 and TRBJ1-3; unclear D gene. V gave up 1 base and J gave up 0 bases, with 10 bases separating them. Per germline, CDR1 DFQATT and CDR2 SNEGSKA (reference sequence). The CDR3 has 15 residues. CDR3: CSARGSLLSGNTIYF. CDR3 sequence (DNA): TGCAGTGCTAGAGGCAGTCTGCTCTCTGGAAACACCATATATTTT.

This clonotype turned up a few times. V usage is TRBV12-3 or TRBV12-4 and J usage is TRBJ2-7; 7 positions agree with TRBD1. The trim removed 5 bases at V and 2 bases at J, leaving 6 bases unmatched. The CDR3 length is 14 residues. The CDR3 is CASSAGTETYEQYF. The CDR3 DNA is TGTGCCAGCAGTGCCGGGACAGAGACCTACGAGCAGTACTTC.

A few counts support this clonotype. V is TRBV12-3 or TRBV12-4 and J is TRBJ1-5; 8 nucleotides line up with TRBD1. The CDR3 loop spans 15 amino acids. V lost 6 bases and J lost 15; bases outside the gene matches: 19. The CDR3 DNA reads as TGTGCCAGCAGCCGACAGGGGACGCGATTGGCCCGACTGCATTTT. Translation: CASSRQGTRLARLHF.

This clonotype was seen ten or more times. The J gene is TRBJ2-1, the V gene TRBV7-9; no reliable D call. Germline V gene data show CDR1 as SEHNR and CDR2 as FQNEAQ (reference sequence). The length of the CDR3 is 14 residues. V lost 1 base and J 0 bases, leaving 4 bases between the germline ends. CDR3 loop: CASSLEFSYNEQFF. CDR3 DNA sequence: TGTGCCAGCAGCTTAGAATTCTCCTACAATGAGCAGTTCTTC.

This clonotype came up many times. The V and J genes are TRBV28 and TRBJ1-2, with unresolved D. V dropped 5 bases and J dropped 8 bases, with 9 bases sitting between them. Germline loops: CDR1 MDHEN, CDR2 SYDVKM. The CDR3 has 11 amino acids. The CDR3, as DNA: TGTGCCAGCAGTAGGACCGGCGGCTACACCTTC. This sequence encodes CASSRTGGYTF.

In its sample, this clonotype was seen a few times. The V and J genes are TRBV3-1 and TRBJ1-1; D gene ambiguous. The V end was cut by 0 bases, the J end by 1 base, with 12 bases between. The germline CDR1 and CDR2 sequences are LGHDT and YNNKEL (reference sequence). This CDR3 is 16 amino acids long. CDR3 coding DNA: TGTGCCAGCAGCCAAGATTTGGGTAGGTGGAACACTGAAGCTTTCTTT. This codes for CASSQDLGRWNTEAFF.

This clonotype occurred many times. The chain carries TRBV6-2 or TRBV6-3 and TRBJ1-1, with D possibly matching TRBD1 (6 bases). The germline V gene encodes CDR1 MNHEY and CDR2 SVGEGT. The CDR3 loop spans 12 amino acids. Trimming took 2 bases from V and 8 from J, leaving 9 bases between them. Here the CDR3 DNA reads TGTGCCAGCAGTTACCCTGGACAGGAAGCTTTCTTT. Its translation: CASSYPGQEAFF.

The chain has TRBV7-7 and TRBJ1-3; D not certain. This CDR3 has 15 amino acids. CDR1 and CDR2 from the germline V gene are SSHAT and FNYEAQ (reference sequence). The V end was cut by 5 bases, the J end by 0 bases, with 11 bases between. The CDR3: CASSLDPRSGNTIYF. CDR3 nucleotides: TGTGCCAGCAGCCTCGACCCCCGCTCTGGAAACACCATATATTTT.

This clonotype showed up just a few times. The chain uses TRBV5-6 and TRBJ1-5, with a weak D call TRBD1 (5 bases). The CDR3 extends over 15 amino acids. Germline V gene sequence: CDR1 SGHDT, CDR2 YYEEEE. V lost 4 bases and J 4 bases, leaving 15 bases between the germline ends. CDR3 in amino acids: CASSLGLEGNQPQHF. The CDR3 DNA is TGTGCCAGCAGCCTGGGACTGGAGGGGAATCAGCCCCAGCATTTT.

This clonotype was detected ten times or more. The chain joins TRBV2 to TRBJ2-3, with 12 bases matching TRBD2. Germline CDR1 is SNHLY and CDR2 is FYNNEI. The V segment lost 7 bases and the J segment 2 bases; nucleotides outside the gene matches: 7. There are 16 residues in the CDR3. DNA of the CDR3: TGTGCCAGCACCTGGCGGACTAGCGGGGTCACAGATACGCAGTATTTT. Amino acid sequence: CASTWRTSGVTDTQYF.

This clonotype was counted ten times or more. The chain uses TRBV6-2 or TRBV6-3 and TRBJ1-5, with 7 bases aligning to TRBD1. CDR3 size: 15 residues. Unmatched junction bases numbered 12, after V lost 9 bases and J lost 4 bases. Germline V gene data show CDR1 as MNHEY and CDR2 as SVGEGT. The CDR3 coding sequence is TGTGCCAGTTCCCCCCTGAGGGGGCGGAATCAGCCCCAGCATTTT. Residues: CASSPLRGRNQPQHF.

This clonotype was recorded many times. This CDR3 reads CASSASLANEQYF. The DNA of the CDR3 is TGCGCCAGCAGCGCCTCACTAGCGAACGAGCAGTACTTC. The chain joins TRBV5-1 to TRBJ2-7; 7 bases align to TRBD2. Germline-derived CDR1 and CDR2 are SGHRS and YFSETQ. Germline trimming cut 4 bases from V and 5 bases from J; bases unmatched to any gene: 6. The CDR3 extends over 13 amino acids.

In its sample, this clonotype was seen a few times. This chain links TRBV29-1 with TRBJ2-7, with TRBD2 as a possible D gene (6 bases). This CDR3 contains 12 residues. The V and J ends lost 4 bases and 7 bases respectively, with 14 bases between them. Germline V gene sequence: CDR1 SQVTM, CDR2 ANQGSEA. The CDR3 coding sequence is TGCAGCGTTGTTAACAGCCGGGGGGAGCAGTACTTC. It yields the protein CSVVNSRGEQYF.

This clonotype occurred a few times. V usage is TRBV7-8 and J usage is TRBJ2-7; 10 bases fit TRBD2. The germline CDR1 and CDR2 sequences are SGHVS and FQNEAQ. The CDR3 is made up of 13 amino acids. The V gene end was trimmed by 7 bases and the J gene end by 2 bases; junction bases not matched to a gene: 2. The CDR3 DNA reads TGTGCCAGCAAGCGGGAGGGAACCTACGAGCAGTACTTC. As protein: CASKREGTYEQYF.

The chain is built from TRBV6-6 and TRBJ2-7, with D possibly being TRBD2 (5 bases). The length of the CDR3 is 12 residues. Trimming took off 4 bases at V and 7 bases at J, with 11 bases between the two ends. Germline CDR1 MNHNY, CDR2 SVGAGI (reference sequence). CDR3: CASSSGSLEQYF. CDR3 DNA: TGTGCCAGCAGTTCGGGATCCTTGGAGCAGTACTTC.

This clonotype showed up many times. This rearrangement joins TRBV7-9 to TRBJ1-1; perhaps TRBD1 as D (5 bases). CDR1 is SEHNR and CDR2 is FQNEAQ in the germline V gene (reference sequence). Deletions cut 1 base from V and 6 bases from J, with 6 bases between. CDR3 length: 12 residues. The CDR3 here is CASSLGGAEAFF. CDR3 DNA sequence: TGTGCCAGCAGCTTAGGGGGGGCTGAAGCTTTCTTT.

Details on this clonotype: An end of the junction does not agree with germline; a read error may underlie this. The rearrangement joins TRBV5-1 to TRBJ2-7; 14 bases match TRBD2. Germline V CDR1 and CDR2: SGHRS, YFSETQ. The CDR3 extends over 18 amino acids. The CDR3 nucleotides read TGCGGCAGCAGCCCCGGGACTAGCGGGGGTAAAAACTTATACGAGCAGTACTTC. Amino acids: CGSSPGTSGGKNLYEQYF.

This clonotype came up many times. V gene TRBV7-2 combines with J gene TRBJ2-7; no reliable D call. CDR3 length: 12 residues. Between the trimmed V and J ends, which lost 4 bases and 1 base, there was a span of 5 bases. Germline V gene data show CDR1 as SGHTA and CDR2 as FQGNSA. CDR3 nucleotides: TGTGCCAGCAGCTCGACTTCCTACGAGCAGTACTTC. This translates into CASSSTSYEQYF.

This clonotype was seen a few times. The chain uses TRBV7-2 and TRBJ2-3; the match to TRBD2 covers 10 bases. The trim removed 5 bases at V and 7 bases at J, leaving 9 bases unmatched. There are 15 residues in the CDR3. The germline V gene encodes CDR1 SGHTA and CDR2 FQGNSA. The CDR3 here is CASSLRGTSVNTQYF. For the CDR3, the DNA is TGTGCCAGCAGCCTTAGAGGGACTAGCGTCAATACGCAGTATTTT.

This clonotype has at least ten counts. This chain joins TRBV20-1 and TRBJ1-1; 8 bases match TRBD1. The CDR3 runs to 14 residues. Germline CDR1 and CDR2: DFQATT and SNEGSKA (reference sequence). The J segment lost 0 bases and the V segment lost 4 bases, leaving 4 bases of the junction unmatched. The CDR3 region is CSATQGAMNTEAFF. Written as DNA, the CDR3 is TGCAGTGCTACTCAGGGGGCGATGAACACTGAAGCTTTCTTT.

The table lists this clonotype with a few counts. The V and J genes are TRBV29-1 and TRBJ1-1; 9 positions agree with TRBD1. The trim removed 5 bases at V and 5 bases at J, leaving 9 bases unmatched. This CDR3 contains 14 residues. Per germline, CDR1 SQVTM and CDR2 ANQGSEA. The CDR3 loop reads CSVRETGGGTEAFF. The DNA for the CDR3 is TGCAGCGTTCGGGAGACAGGGGGTGGGACTGAAGCTTTCTTT. The full variable domain, its missing parts supplied by reference TRBV29-1 and TRBJ1-1, is SAVISQKPSRDICQRGTSLTIQCQVDSQVTMMFWYRQQPGQSLTLIATANQGSEATYESGFVIDKFPISRPNLTFSTLTVSNMSPEDSSIYLCSVRETGGGTEAFFGQGTRLTVV.

This clonotype was seen ten or more times. The rearrangement links TRBV12-3 or TRBV12-4 to TRBJ2-1; the D gene is possibly TRBD2 (7 bases). V was clipped by 4 bases and J by 9 bases, with 16 bases between them. The CDR3 has 14 residues. CDR3 sequence reads: CASSSLGGAGEQFF. CDR3 coding DNA: TGTGCCAGCAGTTCCTTGGGGGGGGCCGGTGAGCAGTTCTTC.